This is a list of T cell receptor beta chains from one sample in a study of T-cell memory formation after mild COVID-19. TCRdb passed the 5' RACE reads through MiXCR, listing each CDR3 protein once. Seen here are fewer than 700,000 distinct CDR3 sequences, roughly 18% observed once, and the top ten hold 9.5% to 15%. Specimen: PBMCs or a T cell subset sorted from them (not recorded which). These receptors all come from an adult woman who had mild COVID-19 (a few samples of this study predate the infection). Cell type and time point are not known. The CDR3 runs from the conserved cysteine through the conserved F or W. A D gene is named only where the DNA matches it firmly. The size entry is marked missing in some rows and otherwise reads once, few, many or a size class.

clone size,J gene,V gene,D gene,CDR3 DNA,CDR3 protein
many,TRBJ2-3,TRBV20-1,-,TGCAGTGCTAGCTCGAGGGCAGGGGGCACAGATACGCAGTATTTT,CSASSRAGGTDTQYF
few,TRBJ2-7,TRBV12-3/TRBV12-4,TRBD1,TGTGCCAGTGGAACCGGGACAGGGCTCTACGAGCAGTACTTC,CASGTGTGLYEQYF
few,TRBJ1-3,TRBV11-2,-,TGTGCCAGCAGAATAGCGGGACGTGGAAGAAACACCATATATTTT,CASRIAGRGRNTIYF
few,TRBJ2-2,TRBV6-5,TRBD1,TGTGCCAGCAGGGGACAGGTGTTGATGGGGGAGCTGTTTTTT,CASRGQVLMGELFF
few,TRBJ2-1,TRBV4-1,-,TGCGCCAGCAGCCAAGGTCCCTCAACATTGTTTGGCGAGCAGTTCTTC,CASSQGPSTLFGEQFF
-,TRBJ1-2,TRBV29-1,-,TGCAGCGTTGAAGGAGCGGGATATAATGGCTACACCTTC,CSVEGAGYNGYTF
few,TRBJ1-2,TRBV19,-,TGTGCCAGTAGTACCCGGGACCCTGGGAGTGGCTACACCTTC,CASSTRDPGSGYTF
many,TRBJ2-3,TRBV5-1,-,TGCGCCAGCAACCGAGGGGACTCCACAGATACGCAGTATTTT,CASNRGDSTDTQYF
-,TRBJ2-4,TRBV9,TRBD1,TGTGCCAGCAGCGAGATGGGACAGCCCTGGGGCATTCAGTACTTC,CASSEMGQPWGIQYF
-,TRBJ2-7,TRBV6-2/TRBV6-3,-,TGTGCCAGCAGTTCAGTGGGGACGTCACCCTACGAGCAGTACTTC,CASSSVGTSPYEQYF
-,TRBJ2-1,TRBV20-1,TRBD1,TGCAGTGCTGGACAGGGGGGGTACAATGAGCAGTTCTTC,CSAGQGGYNEQFF
-,TRBJ2-3,TRBV5-1,-,TGCGCCAGCAGCCCTGGCTTAGCGGCTCAATCAGATACGCAGTATTTT,CASSPGLAAQSDTQYF
few,TRBJ1-1,TRBV2,-,TGTGCCAGCAGTGAAGCCATCAACATGATTGAAGCTTTCTTT,CASSEAINMIEAFF
-,TRBJ1-1,TRBV7-2,-,TGTGCCAGCAGGTTAGTCCCCTTCACTGAAGCTTTCTTT,CASRLVPFTEAFF
-,TRBJ2-1,TRBV29-1,-,TGCAGCGTTGGGTCCGGCAGCTCCTACAATGAGCAGTTCTTC,CSVGSGSSYNEQFF
few,TRBJ1-5,TRBV9,-,TGTGCCAGCAGCGTAGGGGTCGGAAGCGATCAGCCCCAGCATTTT,CASSVGVGSDQPQHF
few,TRBJ2-4,TRBV5-1,-,TGCGCCAGCAGCTTAGCCGGGACAGCCAAAAACATTCAGTACTTC,CASSLAGTAKNIQYF
few,TRBJ1-1,TRBV5-1,-,TGCGCCAGCAATGAGGGGCAGAACACTGAAGCTTTCTTT,CASNEGQNTEAFF
-,TRBJ2-4,TRBV6-2/TRBV6-3,TRBD2,TGTGCCAGCAGTTCTGGACTAGCGGGAGGGCCGCCGTTAGCCAAAAACATTCAGTACTTC,CASSSGLAGGPPLAKNIQYF
few,TRBJ1-5,TRBV24-1,-,TGTGCCACCAGTGATGTTCATGAGACCCAGCCCCAGCATTTT,CATSDVHETQPQHF
-,TRBJ2-7,TRBV4-1,-,TGCGCCAGCAGCCAGCTAGTCCAGACGAATGCCTACGAGCAGTACTTC,CASSQLVQTNAYEQYF
-,TRBJ1-1,TRBV19,TRBD1,TGTGCCAGTCGAATCACAGGGGGCGCGAACACTGAAGCTTTCTTT,CASRITGGANTEAFF
few,TRBJ2-7,TRBV6-1,-,TGTGCCAGCAGTGTAGGAGGGTCCCTATCCTACGAGCAGTACTTC,CASSVGGSLSYEQYF
-,TRBJ2-7,TRBV10-3,TRBD2,TGTGCCATCAGTGGTAGCGGGGGAAGCTCCTACGAGCAGTACTTC,CAISGSGGSSYEQYF
many,TRBJ2-5,TRBV7-9,-,TGTGCCAGCAGCTTAGCCCGGGGCGGGGAGACCCAGTACTTC,CASSLARGGETQYF
-,TRBJ2-1,TRBV6-5,TRBD2,TGTGCCAGCAGCCAAAGCGGGGCGGGGGAATACTACAATGAGCAGTTCTTC,CASSQSGAGEYYNEQFF
-,TRBJ1-2,TRBV5-1,TRBD1,TGCGCCAGCAGCTCGGGCCTCGGACAGGACTATGGCTACACCTTC,CASSSGLGQDYGYTF
many,TRBJ2-5,TRBV4-2,TRBD2,TGTGCCAGCAGCCAAGAGACTAGCAGCCAAGAGACCCAGTACTTC,CASSQETSSQETQYF
-,TRBJ1-2,TRBV7-9,-,TGTGCCAGCAGCCATGGGAGTCAGCCAGATAACTATGGCTACACCTTC,CASSHGSQPDNYGYTF
few,TRBJ2-5,TRBV11-2,-,TGTGCCAGCAGCGATATCCAGGGGCCGGGAGAGACCCAGTACTTC,CASSDIQGPGETQYF
few,TRBJ2-2,TRBV3-1,TRBD2,TGTGCCAGCAGCCATCCGGGACTAGCGGGATCGAACACCGGGGAGCTGTTTTTT,CASSHPGLAGSNTGELFF
-,TRBJ2-7,TRBV15,TRBD1,TGTGCCACCAGCACCGGGACAGGGGTCTACGAGCAGTACTTC,CATSTGTGVYEQYF
-,TRBJ1-5,TRBV27,-,TGTGCCAGCAGGGCGGGGGTTAGCAATCAGCCCCAGCATTTT,CASRAGVSNQPQHF
-,TRBJ1-2,TRBV3-1,-,TGTGCCAGCAGCAATCCGACAGGAGTATACTATGGCTACACCTTC,CASSNPTGVYYGYTF
-,TRBJ2-1,TRBV6-5,TRBD2,TGTGCCAGCACTTCTCTTACTAGCGGGAGCGATGAGCAGTTCTTC,CASTSLTSGSDEQFF
once,TRBJ2-6,TRBV11-1,-,TGTGCCAGCAGCTTTACTGATTACTCTGGGGCCAACGTCCTGACTTTC,CASSFTDYSGANVLTF
few,TRBJ2-7,TRBV18,TRBD1,TGTGCCAGCTCGTCTCGGGACAGGGGAACCTACGAGCAGTACTTC,CASSSRDRGTYEQYF
many,TRBJ2-3,TRBV7-2,-,TGTGCCAGCAGCTTAGGCTTGGGGTGGGATACGCAGTATTTT,CASSLGLGWDTQYF
-,TRBJ2-3,TRBV4-2,-,TGTGCCAGCAGCCAAGCTAGTGCTCCAGATACGCAGTATTTT,CASSQASAPDTQYF
-,TRBJ2-7,TRBV11-2,-,TGTGCCAGCAGCCACGGAGAGACAGGCGGCTACGAGCAGTACTTC,CASSHGETGGYEQYF